This TCR beta chain originates from a study of T cells after yellow fever vaccination. For the study at large: Fractions of limited cellularity were prepared by means of SMART-Seq v4 Ultra Low Input. Study findings and constraints: The study re-detected most primary-vaccination clones after the booster (around 96% CD4, 88% CD8).

TCRdb ran MiXCR on the 5' RACE reads and lists one entry per CDR3 protein. The sample has about 550,000 distinct CDR3 sequences, roughly 19% seen once. With 8 bases clipped from V and 7 bases from J, the junction kept 3 bases outside the gene matches. The CDR3 extends over 12 amino acids. Germline V lookup: CDR1 SQVTM, CDR2 ANQGSEA. A remark on this clonotype: Antigen specificity is unknown.

The sequence was obtained from a man under 40 who received the YFV17D yellow fever vaccine. The starting material was PBMCs, obtained 15 days after the yellow fever booster vaccination. This sequence joins TRBV29-1 and TRBJ2-1; TRBD1 matches at 12 bases. In DNA form, the CDR3 reads TGCAGCTCGGGACAGGGGGCTAATGAGCAGTTCTTC. Its translation is CSSGQGANEQFF.